The 23 T cell receptor beta chains reported below all come from one sample, sequenced in a study of OX40 agonist ivuxolimab in advanced cancers. Libraries were made using the immunoSEQ multiplex PCR assay. Here the immuneACCESS table is served through TCRdb, limited to in-frame sequences with V and J called. Missing clones are a known gap in these copies; in checked studies unresolved V genes cover under half, and the rest lacks a known reason. Recorded for this sample are approximately 65,000 clones; 70% to 85% of them occurred a single time. Of the sample, 11% is held by the ten largest clones. The sequences come from CD4+ or CD8+ T cells sorted from blood, collected in a trial of the OX40 agonist ivuxolimab. The receptors stem from an adult with an advanced solid tumor such as melanoma, head and neck, liver or kidney cancer.

This chain joins TRBV14 and TRBJ1-2; possibly TRBD1 for D (5 bases). The CDR3 is made up of 13 amino acids. CDR1 and CDR2 (germline): SGHDN, FVKESK. The V end lost 3 bases, the J end lost 4 bases, and 9 bases lay between the germline ends. DNA of the CDR3: TGTGCCAGCAGCCACTCGGGGACCTATGGCTACACCTTC. It yields the protein CASSHSGTYGYTF.

V is TRBV30 and J is TRBJ2-3; 13 nucleotides line up with TRBD2. In germline, CDR1 is GTSNPN, CDR2 SVGIG (reference sequence). V shed 0 bases, J shed 5 bases, and the junction held 23 bases outside the gene matches. CDR3 length equals 22 residues. CDR3 amino acids: CAWSVTGLGSMPGLAGRDTQYF. The CDR3 DNA reads as TGTGCCTGGAGTGTAACCGGTTTGGGGTCGATGCCGGGACTAGCGGGAAGAGATACGCAGTATTTT.

The chain joins TRBV7-8 to TRBJ2-1, with 8 nucleotides matching TRBD1. Germline V lookup: CDR1 SGHVS, CDR2 FQNEAQ. The CDR3 covers 17 residues. The V segment lost 5 bases and the J segment 6 bases; nucleotides outside the gene matches: 15. The DNA of the CDR3 is TGTGCCAGCAGCCCCGGACCCACAGGGGGAAGGGGCAATGAGCAGTTCTTC. The encoded protein is CASSPGPTGGRGNEQFF.

The chain is built from TRBV4-1 and TRBJ1-2; TRBD1 matches 10 bases. V dropped 2 bases and J dropped 2; count of bases not matched to a gene: 5. CDR3 length equals 16 residues. The germline V gene encodes CDR1 MGHRA and CDR2 YSYEKL. The CDR3 loop is CASSQPRTGGNYGYTF. DNA of the CDR3: TGCGCCAGCAGCCAACCTCGGACAGGGGGGAACTATGGCTACACCTTC.

The chain combines TRBV4-1 with TRBJ2-1, with D possibly matching TRBD1 (6 bases). The germline gives CDR1 MGHRA, CDR2 YSYEKL. Trimming took 4 bases from V and 2 from J, leaving 15 bases between them. The CDR3 length is 16 residues. The CDR3 is CASSLLGTPAYNEQFF. For the CDR3, the DNA is TGCGCCAGCAGCCTTTTGGGGACACCCGCCTACAATGAGCAGTTCTTC.

This chain connects TRBV5-4 to TRBJ1-3; D might be TRBD1 (6 bases). CDR3 length equals 15 residues. CDR1 and CDR2 (germline): SGHNT, YYREEE (reference sequence). Deletions cut 3 bases from V and 2 bases from J, with 12 bases between. CDR3 residues: CASSSPQGAGNTIYF. The CDR3 DNA reads as TGTGCCAGCAGCTCACCACAGGGTGCTGGAAACACCATATATTTT.

The V gene is TRBV9, the J gene TRBJ2-6; D not resolved. This CDR3 has 15 residues. Trimming pared 2 bases from V and 0 bases from J, leaving 6 bases between. CDR1 is SGDLS, CDR2 YYNGEE, per germline. CDR3 DNA sequence: TGTGCCAGCAGCGTTTCGGGCTCTGGGGCCAACGTCCTGACTTTC. This gives the protein CASSVSGSGANVLTF.

The chain has TRBV5-1 and TRBJ2-1, with TRBD2 matching 12 bases. In germline, CDR1 is SGHRS, CDR2 YFSETQ. V lost 3 bases and J lost 3; bases outside the gene matches: 4. The CDR3 runs to 16 residues. The CDR3 is CASSSLAGGLYNEQFF. DNA of the CDR3: TGCGCCAGCAGCTCGCTAGCGGGAGGGCTCTACAATGAGCAGTTCTTC.

The rearrangement links TRBV5-1 to TRBJ2-6, with 8 bases matching TRBD1. V shed 4 bases and J 6 bases; nucleotides not matched to a gene: 6. This CDR3 contains 15 residues. CDR1 SGHRS and CDR2 YFSETQ come from the germline V gene. The CDR3 DNA is TGCGCCAGCAGCAGGAGGACAGGGATGGCCAACGTCCTGACTTTC. It translates to CASSRRTGMANVLTF.

This chain connects TRBV2 to TRBJ2-5; 7 bases align to TRBD1. Germline V CDR1 and CDR2: SNHLY, FYNNEI. The CDR3 length is 13 residues. Unmatched junction bases numbered 6, after V lost 6 bases and J lost 5 bases. Here the CDR3 DNA reads TGTGCCAGCAGCGACCGGGACAGTGAGACCCAGTACTTC. Residues: CASSDRDSETQYF.

This chain joins TRBV7-2 and TRBJ1-3, with 8 nucleotides matching TRBD1. Germline values: CDR1 SGHTA, CDR2 FQGNSA. The V gene end was trimmed by 5 bases and the J gene end by 8 bases; junction bases not matched to a gene: 5. The CDR3 runs to 13 residues. For the CDR3, the DNA is TGTGCCAGCAGCCTCGGACAGGGCCACACCATATATTTT. Amino acids: CASSLGQGHTIYF. The full variable domain, its missing parts supplied by reference TRBV7-2 and TRBJ1-3, is GAGVSQSPSNKVTEKGKDVELRCDPISGHTALYWYRQSLGQGLEFLIYFQGNSAPDKSGLPSDRFSAERTGGSVSTLTIQRTQQEDSAVYLCASSLGQGHTIYFGEGSWLTVV.

The rearrangement joins TRBV28 to TRBJ1-2; no reliable D call. Germline-derived CDR1 and CDR2 are MDHEN and SYDVKM. The CDR3 has 12 residues. Deletions cut 6 bases from V and 3 bases from J, with 8 bases between. The CDR3 bases are TGTGCCAGCAGACCCCTTGACTATGGCTACACCTTC. Translation gives CASRPLDYGYTF.

The V and J genes are TRBV5-6 and TRBJ2-1; D is unclear. The germline V gene encodes CDR1 SGHDT and CDR2 YYEEEE. Trimming took 2 bases from V and 6 from J, leaving 12 bases between them. The CDR3 extends over 14 amino acids. CDR3 residues: CASSFGGSGNEQFF. For the CDR3, the DNA is TGTGCCAGCAGCTTCGGTGGTTCGGGCAATGAGCAGTTCTTC.

The chain has TRBV5-4 and TRBJ1-4, with 7 bases that match TRBD1. There are 15 residues in the CDR3. Unmatched junction bases numbered 9, after V lost 4 bases and J lost 6 bases. Germline CDR1 reads SGHNT; CDR2 reads YYREEE (reference sequence). The CDR3 DNA sequence: TGTGCCAGCAGCATTAACAGGGGTCTAGATGAAAAACTGTTTTTT. Translation: CASSINRGLDEKLFF.

J is TRBJ2-7 and V is TRBV28; 9 nucleotides align to TRBD2. V shed 7 bases and J 0 bases; nucleotides not matched to a gene: 7. CDR1 and CDR2 (germline): MDHEN, SYDVKM. The CDR3 contains 15 residues. CDR3 sequence (DNA): TGTGCCAGCAAGTCGGGACTAGCAGGCTCCTACGAGCAGTACGTC. It codes for CASKSGLAGSYEQYV.

The chain has TRBV28 and TRBJ2-1; 10 bases are a match to TRBD1. Germline V lookup: CDR1 MDHEN, CDR2 SYDVKM. The V gene end was trimmed by 5 bases and the J gene end by 5 bases; junction bases not matched to a gene: 6. The CDR3 is 15 residues long. The CDR3 coding sequence is TGTGCCAGCAGTGCCCGGACAGGGGGGGACAATGAGCAGTTCTTC. Translating gives CASSARTGGDNEQFF.

The V and J genes are TRBV5-1 and TRBJ2-5; 9 bases match TRBD2. In germline, CDR1 is SGHRS, CDR2 YFSETQ. The V segment lost 4 bases and the J segment 4 bases; nucleotides outside the gene matches: 14. The CDR3 runs 17 residues. CDR3 in amino acids: CASSPGGLAIVAETQYF. The CDR3 DNA reads TGCGCCAGCAGCCCGGGAGGACTAGCGATAGTAGCAGAGACCCAGTACTTC.

The chain carries TRBV5-1 and TRBJ2-3, with 10 bases aligning to TRBD2. CDR3 length equals 18 residues. Unmatched junction bases numbered 9, after V lost 0 bases and J lost 2 bases. In germline, CDR1 is SGHRS, CDR2 YFSETQ. DNA of the CDR3: TGCGCCAGCAGCTTGGTCCCTAGCGGGGGTTTAAACACAGATACGCAGTATTTT. It specifies CASSLVPSGGLNTDTQYF.

The J gene is TRBJ2-7, the V gene TRBV13; D unclear. The CDR3 runs to 13 residues. The V gene's germline CDR1 is PRHDT and CDR2 FYEKMQ (reference sequence). Trimming stripped 5 bases from V and 1 base from J, with 9 bases between. In nucleotides, the CDR3 is TGTGCCAGCAGCCTCGGATTGTCCTACGAGCAGTACTTC. Amino acid sequence: CASSLGLSYEQYF.

The chain recombines TRBV7-2 with TRBJ2-5; 8 bases are a match to TRBD2. CDR1 is SGHTA and CDR2 is FQGNSA in the germline V gene. The CDR3 is made up of 16 amino acids. The V gene end was trimmed by 1 base and the J gene end by 2 bases; junction bases not matched to a gene: 6. The CDR3 loop reads CASSLVFAGGQETQYF. In DNA form, the CDR3 reads TGTGCCAGCAGCTTAGTTTTTGCGGGGGGTCAAGAGACCCAGTACTTC.

This sequence joins TRBV27 and TRBJ1-4; possibly TRBD1 for D (6 bases). Germline assignment: CDR1 MNHEY and CDR2 SMNVEV (reference sequence). The CDR3 length is 14 residues. The germline V and J ends were trimmed by 6 bases and 8 bases, with 16 bases remaining between them. CDR3 residues: CASRGTGIGEKLFF. The CDR3 nucleotides are TGTGCCAGCAGGGGAACAGGGATTGGAGAAAAACTGTTTTTT.

The V gene is TRBV2, the J gene TRBJ2-7; D possibly corresponds to TRBD1 (6 bases). V was trimmed by 7 bases and J by 0 bases, leaving 13 bases between them. Germline V gives CDR1 SNHLY, CDR2 FYNNEI. The length of the CDR3 is 14 residues. CDR3 nucleotide sequence: TGTGCCAGCACTGACAGGCGATACTCCTACGAGCAGTACGTC. It is translated as CASTDRRYSYEQYV.

J is TRBJ2-2 and V is TRBV7-8; no clear D gene. The CDR3 spans 15 residues. CDR1 is SGHVS and CDR2 is FQNEAQ in the germline V gene. Trimming left V 5 bases short and J 1 base short, with 11 bases between. The CDR3 DNA sequence: TGTGCCAGCAGCCCCACCCGAGGGAACACCGGGGAGCTGTTTTTT. Amino acids: CASSPTRGNTGELFF.